These 27 T cell receptor beta chains share one sample of origin, sequenced in a study of a mutant IDH1 vaccine in newly diagnosed glioma. Sequencing used immunoSEQ multiplex PCR; TCRdb keeps in-frame clones, though not all of them. This table holds about 96,000 clones, around 77% found once. The time point was: baseline, week 1 (first vaccination visit). As for treatment: pre-vaccination baseline after standard-of-care therapy. The material was PBMCs, obtained from a glioma patient treated with radiotherapy, temozolomide or both. These TCRs come from a man between 40 and 49 years old with glioma.

This clone came up many times. This rearrangement joins TRBV19 to TRBJ1-1; 7 bases fit TRBD1. Trimming took 2 bases from V and 1 from J; bases not matched to a gene: 1. The CDR3 runs to 14 residues. Germline V gene data show CDR1 as LNHDA and CDR2 as SQIVND (reference sequence). The CDR3 region is CASSIQGGNTEAFF. CDR3 DNA sequence: TGTGCCAGTAGTATACAGGGGGGGAACACTGAAGCTTTCTTT.

This chain connects TRBV7-8 to TRBJ2-3; TRBD2 agrees at 9 bases. CDR3 length: 15 residues. Germline assignment: CDR1 SGHVS and CDR2 FQNEAQ. Unmatched junction bases numbered 7, after V lost 6 bases and J lost 3 bases. The CDR3 reads CASRRREGDTDTQYF. Here the CDR3 DNA reads TGTGCCAGCAGGCGGCGGGAGGGTGATACAGATACGCAGTATTTT.

This sequence joins TRBV18 and TRBJ2-3; TRBD1 agrees at 12 bases. Germline V CDR1 and CDR2: KGHSH, LQKENI. The V and J ends lost 2 bases and 2 bases, in that order; junction bases with no gene match: 2. The length of the CDR3 is 16 residues. The DNA for the CDR3 is TGTGCCAGCTCACCAGTGGGACAGGGGGCCACAGATACGCAGTATTTT. It yields the protein CASSPVGQGATDTQYF.

This chain links TRBV5-4 with TRBJ2-5; no definite D call. CDR1 is SGHNT, CDR2 YYREEE, per germline (reference sequence). The CDR3 has 14 residues. V was pared by 2 bases and J by 2 bases, with 10 bases between. CDR3 nucleotide sequence: TGTGCCAGCAGCTTCCTAGACCCGCAAGAGACCCAGTACTTC. It is translated as CASSFLDPQETQYF.

The rearrangement links TRBV29-1 to TRBJ1-3; no reliable D call. The V end was cut by 3 bases, the J end by 0 bases, with 6 bases between. Germline loops: CDR1 SQVTM, CDR2 ANQGSEA. The CDR3 covers 13 residues. The CDR3 spells CSVDEGSGNTIYF. For the CDR3, the DNA is TGCAGCGTTGACGAGGGCTCTGGAAACACCATATATTTT.

This clone was found once. The chain recombines TRBV14 with TRBJ2-3; D perhaps matches TRBD2 (7 bases). Germline V gene data show CDR1 as SGHDN and CDR2 as FVKESK. Trimming pared 3 bases from V and 0 bases from J, leaving 22 bases between. The CDR3 has 19 residues. The CDR3 DNA sequence: TGTGCCAGCAGCCACGGGGGGCAACTAGCGCATTCTAGCACAGATACGCAGTATTTT. This translates into CASSHGGQLAHSSTDTQYF.

The J gene is TRBJ2-5, the V gene TRBV13; D call uncertain. The CDR3 runs to 14 residues. The germline CDR1 and CDR2 sequences are PRHDT and FYEKMQ (reference sequence). The ends were cut back, 2 bases at V and 0 bases at J, with 7 bases in the middle. The CDR3: CASSLFGNQETQYF. The CDR3 DNA sequence: TGTGCCAGCAGCTTATTTGGAAACCAAGAGACCCAGTACTTC.

This chain links TRBV19 with TRBJ1-2; a possible D gene is TRBD1 (5 bases). The ends were cut back, 8 bases at V and 4 bases at J, with 11 bases in the middle. Germline V gives CDR1 LNHDA, CDR2 SQIVND (reference sequence). CDR3 size: 12 residues. The CDR3 here is CASGWGSYGYTF. DNA of the CDR3: TGTGCCAGTGGCTGGGGGAGCTATGGCTACACCTTC.

The J gene is TRBJ2-3, the V gene TRBV11-2, with 10 bases aligning to TRBD2. CDR1 is SGHAT, CDR2 FQNNGV, per germline. The CDR3 extends over 16 amino acids. V shed 1 base, J shed 4 bases, and the junction held 5 bases outside the gene matches. CDR3 DNA sequence: TGTGCCAGCAGCTTAGGAGCGGGGGGGCACCCAGATACGCAGTATTTT. This codes for CASSLGAGGHPDTQYF.

The CDR3 loop reads CASSLGGFGGDEQFF. The CDR3 DNA reads as TGTGCCAGCAGCTTAGGGGGATTCGGAGGGGATGAGCAGTTCTTC. The chain employs TRBV11-3 and TRBJ2-1; TRBD2 might be the D (6 bases). This CDR3 spans 15 amino acids. Per the germline V gene, CDR1 is SGHNT and CDR2 is YENEEA. Trimming stripped 1 base from V and 8 bases from J, with 15 bases between.

CDR3 protein: CASSYSWQGLTEAFF. As DNA, the CDR3 is TGTGCCAGCAGTTACTCGTGGCAAGGACTCACTGAAGCTTTCTTT. The genes are TRBV6-6 and TRBJ1-1; D ambiguous. Germline-derived CDR1 and CDR2 are MNHNY and SVGAGI (reference sequence). This CDR3 comprises 15 residues. Trimming removed 0 bases from V and 4 bases from J, with 12 bases in between.

This clone has only one observation. This chain links TRBV5-4 with TRBJ2-7; D gene unclear. With 2 bases removed from V and 4 bases from J, the gap between germline ends came to 16 bases. CDR1 is SGHNT and CDR2 is YYREEE in the germline V gene (reference sequence). CDR3 length: 15 residues. The CDR3 DNA follows: TGTGCCAGCAGCTTCGGCACACACGAGGAGTACGAGCAGTACTTC. Translated: CASSFGTHEEYEQYF. The full variable domain, rest sourced from reference TRBV5-4 and TRBJ2-7, is ETGVTQSPTHLIKTRGQQVTLRCSSQSGHNTVSWYQQALGQGPQFIFQYYREEENGRGNFPPRFSGLQFPNYSSELNVNALELDDSALYLCASSFGTHEEYEQYFGPGTRLTVT.

The V and J genes are TRBV6-1 and TRBJ1-5; unclear D gene. CDR1 MNHNS and CDR2 SASEGT come from the germline V gene. V was cut by 2 bases and J by 2 bases, with 13 bases left in between. The CDR3 is 16 residues long. The CDR3 protein is CASSESFWGGNQPQHF. The CDR3 DNA follows: TGTGCCAGCAGTGAATCCTTTTGGGGTGGCAATCAGCCCCAGCATTTT.

The chain is built from TRBV18 and TRBJ2-7, with TRBD1 matching 8 bases. CDR1 KGHSH and CDR2 LQKENI come from the germline V gene. CDR3 length: 15 amino acids. V shed 3 bases, J shed 5 bases, and the junction held 9 bases outside the gene matches. Here the CDR3 reads CASSPNPRGLNEQYF. The CDR3 DNA reads as TGTGCCAGCTCACCTAACCCCAGGGGGCTTAACGAGCAGTACTTC.

The chain employs TRBV28 and TRBJ2-7, with 7 positions matching TRBD1. The germline gives CDR1 MDHEN, CDR2 SYDVKM. Trimming cost V 8 bases and J 2 bases; bases outside gene matches: 3. The CDR3 spans 12 residues. The CDR3 reads CASRDRAYEQYF. The CDR3 DNA follows: TGTGCCAGCCGGGACAGAGCCTACGAGCAGTACTTC.

V is TRBV5-1 and J is TRBJ1-1; 7 nucleotides agree with TRBD1. With 3 bases clipped from V and 1 base from J, the junction kept 9 bases outside the gene matches. The CDR3 is made up of 16 amino acids. Germline CDR1 reads SGHRS; CDR2 reads YFSETQ. The CDR3 sequence: CASSSNLRGENTEAFF. The CDR3 DNA reads TGCGCCAGCAGCTCGAACCTCAGGGGGGAGAACACTGAAGCTTTCTTT.

V gene TRBV19 combines with J gene TRBJ2-1; D remains ambiguous. V gave up 2 bases and J gave up 6 bases, with 11 bases separating them. This CDR3 region has 14 residues. The germline gives CDR1 LNHDA, CDR2 SQIVND (reference sequence). Here the CDR3 reads CASSIIGNSNEQFF. The CDR3 coding sequence is TGTGCCAGTAGTATAATCGGCAACTCCAATGAGCAGTTCTTC.

V gene TRBV10-2 combines with J gene TRBJ2-7; D not resolved. CDR3 size: 12 residues. V was cut by 6 bases and J by 1 base, with 7 bases left in between. The germline gives CDR1 WSHSY, CDR2 SAAADI. The CDR3 here is CASSLPSYEQYF. CDR3 nucleotide sequence: TGCGCCAGCAGCCTCCCGTCCTACGAGCAGTACTTC.

The chain employs TRBV7-2 and TRBJ2-2; D perhaps matches TRBD2 (6 bases). CDR3 length: 16 amino acids. Trimming removed 5 bases from V and 0 bases from J, with 13 bases in between. Germline-derived CDR1 and CDR2 are SGHTA and FQGNSA. The DNA for the CDR3 is TGTGCCAGCAGCATCTGGAGGGGCACGAACACCGGGGAGCTGTTTTTT. This translates into CASSIWRGTNTGELFF.

The rearrangement joins TRBV29-1 to TRBJ2-2, with D uncertain. CDR1 and CDR2 from the germline V gene are SQVTM and ANQGSEA. This CDR3 contains 14 residues. The CDR3: CSSPLGSNTGELFF. The CDR3 coding sequence is TGCAGTTCCCCCCTAGGCAGCAACACCGGGGAGCTGTTTTTT.

CDR3 DNA sequence: TGTGCCACCAGCAGAGATCCGACGAGCTATGGCTACACCTTC. Residues: CATSRDPTSYGYTF. V is TRBV15 and J is TRBJ1-2; no reliable D call. The CDR3 loop spans 14 amino acids. CDR1 and CDR2 from the germline V gene are LNHNV and YYDKDF (reference sequence). V lost 0 bases and J 4 bases, leaving 9 bases between the germline ends.

The CDR3 DNA follows: TGTGCCAGCAGCGTAGACCAGCCCGGGACTCTCCAAGAGACCCAGTACTTC. Protein product: CASSVDQPGTLQETQYF. This sequence joins TRBV9 and TRBJ2-5; D is perhaps TRBD2 (6 bases). The CDR3 extends over 17 amino acids. Deletions cut 0 bases from V and 1 base from J, with 16 bases between. Germline CDR1 and CDR2: SGDLS and YYNGEE.

V is TRBV28 and J is TRBJ2-1; D ambiguous. This CDR3 contains 12 residues. Trimming removed 4 bases at V and 4 bases at J, with 5 bases between. The germline gives CDR1 MDHEN, CDR2 SYDVKM. This chain's CDR3 is CASSWGYNEQFF. In DNA, the CDR3 is TGTGCCAGCAGTTGGGGTTACAATGAGCAGTTCTTC.

This sequence joins TRBV19 and TRBJ2-7, with 7 bases identical to TRBD2. Germline V gene sequence: CDR1 LNHDA, CDR2 SQIVND (reference sequence). The ends lost 1 base at V and 1 base at J; junction bases unmatched: 4. The CDR3 loop spans 15 amino acids. This CDR3 reads CASSIVSGASYEQYF. In nucleotides, the CDR3 is TGTGCCAGTAGTATAGTGAGCGGGGCATCCTACGAGCAGTACTTC.

The chain combines TRBV7-9 with TRBJ2-5, with 7 bases lining up with TRBD1. The CDR3 is made up of 16 amino acids. V lost 1 base to trimming and J lost 5 bases; unmatched junction nucleotides: 10. The germline V gene encodes CDR1 SEHNR and CDR2 FQNEAQ (reference sequence). This chain's CDR3 is CASSLDGTRGRETQYF. The CDR3 nucleotides are TGTGCCAGCAGCTTAGACGGCACGAGGGGGCGGGAGACCCAGTACTTC.

The chain couples TRBV30 to TRBJ2-3, with D unresolved. The CDR3 is made up of 16 amino acids. The germline V gene encodes CDR1 GTSNPN and CDR2 SVGIG (reference sequence). Trimming shortened V by 0 bases and J by 4 bases, and 17 bases separated the two germline ends. CDR3: CAWSVPRTLGADTQYF. In nucleotides, the CDR3 is TGTGCCTGGAGTGTACCGAGGACCCTCGGTGCAGATACGCAGTATTTT.

V is TRBV6-1 and J is TRBJ1-6; D is possibly TRBD1 (6 bases). Germline CDR1 MNHNS, CDR2 SASEGT. CDR3 length equals 19 residues. Trimming shortened V by 0 bases and J by 0 bases, and 15 bases separated the two germline ends. CDR3 loop: CASSEAWTARGSYNSPLHF. CDR3 in DNA: TGTGCCAGCAGTGAAGCTTGGACTGCCAGGGGCTCCTATAATTCACCCCTCCACTTT.